This is a list of T cell receptor beta chains from one sample in a study of metastatic and nonmetastatic thyroid tumors. Through MiXCR, TCRdb re-clonotyped the PCR reads. The table shows tens of thousands of clones, with roughly an eighth occurring only once. Sequences were obtained from tumor tissue. All receptors derive from a female donor with papillary thyroid cancer or a benign thyroid nodule (not recorded which). Some clones in this sample may be carry-over from other donors' samples. CDR3s include the opening cysteine and the closing phenylalanine or tryptophan. A D gene is named only where the DNA matches it firmly. Rows give clone size only sometimes, using once, few, many, or a class for an expanded clone.

V: TRBV6-2/TRBV6-3
size: .
D: TRBD2
CDR3: CASSLLRGRVGDTQYF

V: TRBV28
size: many
D: TRBD1
CDR3: CASRTGGWNSPLHF

V: TRBV4-2
size: .
D: .
CDR3: CASSLDVVQSDTQYF

V: TRBV9
size: many
D: .
CDR3: CASSVDRDTEAFF

V: TRBV2
size: many
D: TRBD1
CDR3: CASRTRDSEAFF

V: TRBV20-1
size: many
D: .
CDR3: CSAPSGAGNEQYF

V: TRBV11-1
size: many
D: .
CDR3: CASSLGRTGILRRGYTF

V: TRBV7-2
size: many
D: TRBD1
CDR3: CASSPGTGGPHEQYF

V: TRBV6-5
size: .
D: .
CDR3: CASSYYHLPNTEAFF

V: TRBV10-2
size: many
D: TRBD1
CDR3: CASSALGRDREAFF

V: TRBV30
size: many
D: TRBD1
CDR3: CAWGSGQGLETQYF

V: TRBV6-1
size: many
D: .
CDR3: CASSDDSPYEQYF

V: TRBV20-1
size: many
D: .
CDR3: CSAPIPSFEQYF